This TCR beta chain was sequenced during a study of CD8 T cells in ankylosing spondylitis. Findings and limits, study-wide: Disease-linked clones bore a CD8+ phenotype and were relatively rare in peripheral blood. Reportedly, significant enrichment of disease-linked clones occurred in matched ankylosing spondylitis synovial fluid. Apparently characteristic of ankylosing spondylitis blood was a TCR beta motif (roughly 8 highly homologous variants).

This clonotype was counted ten times or more. Its specificity is not known. As the method for making TCR beta libraries, quantitative 5'-RACE with molecular barcodes was used. TCRdb processed the 5' RACE reads anew with MiXCR; each CDR3 protein has one entry. Seen here are roughly 240,000 distinct CDR3 sequences, 8% to 9% observed once, and the top ten hold 4% to 5%. The TCR sequence derives from a female donor with ankylosing spondylitis or in good health (not recorded which). Material for sequencing was blood, either unsorted or a sorted T cell fraction (not recorded which).

CDR3 DNA sequence: TGCAGTGCTAGAGATGGATCAGGGGTGAACACTGAAGCTTTCTTT. It yields the protein CSARDGSGVNTEAFF. The rearrangement joins TRBV20-1 to TRBJ1-1, with D perhaps matching TRBD1 (6 bases). Germline V gene data show CDR1 as DFQATT and CDR2 as SNEGSKA (reference sequence). V lost 0 bases and J lost 0, with 11 bases in between. This CDR3 region has 15 residues.